This T cell receptor (beta chain) was sequenced in a study of T cells in Graves' hyperthyroidism and ophthalmopathy. Study-wide findings and caveats: Blood held most thyroid clonotypes expanded above 0.001 frequency. In validation, the model predicted ophthalmopathy. These predictions came a median roughly 6.5 months before onset.

There were TCR beta CDR3 regions amplified from RNA transcripts. An initial round of RT-PCR targeting the TCR CDR3 relied on the HTBI primer set. In TCRdb, the multiplex PCR reads were re-called with MiXCR into one record per CDR3 protein. This table has roughly 700,000 distinct CDR3 sequences, roughly a third appearing once. There are a few counts of this clonotype. Its antigen remains unidentified. Hyperthyroidism had been newly diagnosed in patients aged 18 to 65, and its duration was under 2 months. Germline loops: CDR1 SGHTA, CDR2 FQGNSA. Trimming took off 4 bases at V and 2 bases at J, with 15 bases between the two ends. This CDR3 is 15 amino acids long.

Source material: blood. The chain recombines TRBV7-2 with TRBJ2-7, with D possibly matching TRBD2 (6 bases). This TCR derives from a woman aged 40 to 50 with Graves' hyperthyroidism. DNA of the CDR3: TGTGCCAGCAGCTCCCCATGGACTACTCCCTACGAGCAGTACTTC. Its protein is CASSSPWTTPYEQYF.